A selection of T cell receptor beta chains follows, all from one sample in a study of T cell repertoires in cytomegalovirus infection. A single record per CDR3 protein comes from TCRdb applying MiXCR to the reads. Of about 890,000 distinct CDR3 sequences listed, roughly 30% are singletons. Their antigen targets remain unknown. The specimen comprised cultured CD8+ T cells from PBMCs, sampled from culture after CMV antigen stimulation. These receptors were obtained from a human donor in good health (CMV status not recorded). Some clones in this sample may be carry-over from other donors' samples. Both conserved end residues are part of each CDR3. Each record gives: V gene, J gene, D gene, clone size, CDR3 protein, CDR3 DNA. The D gene is left open where the match is weak. Expanded clones are given a class, and other clones once, few, many or no size at all.

TRBV6-5,TRBJ2-7,TRBD1,many,CASSSRQGAYEQYF,TGTGCCAGCAGTTCGAGACAGGGGGCTTACGAGCAGTACTTC
TRBV18,TRBJ1-5,-,-,CASSPQEDSQPQHF,TGTGCCAGCTCACCACAGGAAGATAGCCAGCCCCAGCATTTT
TRBV14,TRBJ2-1,-,-,CASSQEAWWVDYNEQFF,TGTGCCAGCAGCCAAGAAGCCTGGTGGGTAGACTACAATGAGCAGTTCTTC
TRBV12-3/TRBV12-4,TRBJ1-5,-,many,CASSQEGGAGQPQHF,TGTGCCAGCAGCCAAGAGGGCGGGGCCGGTCAGCCCCAGCATTTT
TRBV20-1,TRBJ2-3,TRBD2,many,CSALPGLVGDTQYF,TGCAGTGCTTTGCCGGGACTAGTGGGAGATACGCAGTATTTT
TRBV6-4,TRBJ1-1,-,few,CASSEQLNTEAFF,TGTGCCAGCAGTGAACAGTTGAACACTGAAGCTTTCTTT
TRBV12-3/TRBV12-4,TRBJ2-3,-,many,CASSLGGPTDTQYF,TGTGCCAGCAGCTTAGGGGGACCCACAGATACGCAGTATTTT
TRBV27,TRBJ1-1,-,-,CASSLSGNLLGFF,TGTGCCAGCAGTTTAAGTGGGAACCTCCTGGGTTTCTTT
TRBV19,TRBJ2-1,TRBD2,-,CASSTSGVSYNEQFF,TGTGCCAGTAGTACTAGCGGGGTCTCCTACAATGAGCAGTTCTTC
TRBV10-1,TRBJ2-1,TRBD2,-,CASSESLAGVDNEQFF,TGCGCCAGCAGTGAGTCCCTAGCGGGGGTGGACAATGAGCAGTTCTTC
TRBV2,TRBJ2-2,-,-,CASSIASVTGELFF,TGTGCCAGCAGCATAGCTTCTGTCACCGGGGAGCTGTTTTTT
TRBV7-9,TRBJ1-1,-,-,CASSTSEGKSTEAFF,TGTGCCAGCAGCACATCCGAGGGAAAAAGCACTGAAGCTTTCTTT
TRBV5-6,TRBJ2-1,-,-,CASSKGASYNEQFF,TGTGCCAGCAGCAAAGGCGCCTCCTACAATGAGCAGTTCTTC
TRBV6-6,TRBJ1-6,-,many,CASSYWAVWDSPLHF,TGTGCCAGCAGTTACTGGGCGGTTTGGGATTCACCCCTCCACTTT
TRBV28,TRBJ2-3,-,few,CASSLTDSTDTQYF,TGTGCCAGCAGTTTAACAGATAGCACAGATACGCAGTATTTT
TRBV7-6,TRBJ2-3,TRBD2,few,CASRLSGSGGPQDTQYF,TGTGCCAGCCGGCTTTCAGGGAGCGGGGGTCCCCAGGATACGCAGTATTTT
TRBV7-2,TRBJ2-1,-,many,CASSLRQGGYNEQFF,TGTGCCAGCAGCTTAAGGCAGGGGGGTTACAATGAGCAGTTCTTC
TRBV15,TRBJ1-5,-,-,CATSRAGIPNQPQHF,TGTGCCACCAGCAGGGCGGGGATCCCGAATCAGCCCCAGCATTTT
TRBV2,TRBJ1-1,-,-,CASSEVKADTEAFF,TGTGCCAGCAGTGAAGTAAAAGCTGACACTGAAGCTTTCTTT
TRBV27,TRBJ1-1,-,-,CASSFGPGALNTEAFF,TGTGCCAGCAGTTTTGGCCCGGGGGCTCTGAACACTGAAGCTTTCTTT
TRBV12-3/TRBV12-4,TRBJ2-1,-,few,CASKTWEGYNEQFF,TGTGCCAGCAAAACTTGGGAAGGTTACAATGAGCAGTTCTTC
TRBV6-4,TRBJ1-2,-,few,CASSAGANYGYTF,TGTGCCAGCAGTGCTGGGGCTAACTATGGCTACACCTTC
TRBV29-1,TRBJ1-2,TRBD1,-,CSVEANPILLTGDGYTF,TGCAGCGTTGAAGCAAACCCCATATTATTAACAGGGGATGGCTACACCTTC
TRBV2,TRBJ1-6,-,few,CASRGLHNSPLHF,TGTGCCAGCAGAGGTCTCCATAATTCACCCCTCCACTTT
TRBV27,TRBJ2-3,TRBD1,-,CASSLSPPGGQGGTDTQYF,TGTGCCAGCAGTTTATCACCCCCCGGGGGACAGGGAGGAACAGATACGCAGTATTTT
TRBV3-1,TRBJ2-5,-,-,CASSSQGWAETQYF,TGTGCCAGCAGCTCGCAGGGTTGGGCAGAGACCCAGTACTTC
TRBV2,TRBJ1-1,-,once,CASRPSGGGAAEAFF,TGTGCCAGCAGACCCTCGGGGGGCGGGGCCGCTGAAGCTTTCTTT
TRBV27,TRBJ1-1,TRBD1,few,CASSSGTGFPMNTEAFF,TGTGCCAGCAGTTCCGGGACAGGGTTTCCGATGAACACTGAAGCTTTCTTT
TRBV3-1,TRBJ2-7,TRBD2,-,CASSPGLVAGTFSYEQYF,TGTGCCAGCAGCCCCGGACTGGTAGCGGGGACCTTCTCCTACGAGCAGTACTTC
TRBV24-1,TRBJ2-3,-,few,CATSDRTDPTDTQYF,TGTGCCACCAGTGACAGGACAGATCCCACAGATACGCAGTATTTT
TRBV7-2,TRBJ1-1,-,few,CASSFGSGAEAFF,TGTGCCAGCAGCTTCGGATCAGGGGCTGAAGCTTTCTTT
TRBV28,TRBJ1-2,TRBD1,-,CASIRPGTGSGYTF,TGTGCCAGCATTCGACCAGGGACAGGGAGCGGCTACACCTTC
TRBV7-8,TRBJ2-4,TRBD1,many,CASSLGTGGKDKNIQYF,TGTGCCAGCAGCTTAGGGACAGGGGGCAAGGACAAAAACATTCAGTACTTC
TRBV9,TRBJ2-4,TRBD1,-,CASSVGDRLNIQYF,TGTGCCAGCAGCGTAGGGGACAGGCTAAACATTCAATACTTC
TRBV6-1,TRBJ2-3,-,-,CASSEIVRGGSTDTQYF,TGTGCCAGCAGTGAAATTGTTAGAGGGGGTAGCACAGATACGCAGTATTTT
TRBV10-3,TRBJ1-2,TRBD1,-,CAIRTGEYGYTF,TGTGCCATCAGAACAGGGGAATATGGCTACACCTTC
TRBV5-8,TRBJ1-2,-,-,CASSHDPRETLDNGYTF,TGTGCCAGCAGCCACGACCCCCGCGAGACATTAGATAATGGCTACACCTTC
TRBV15,TRBJ2-3,TRBD2,-,CATSRDRRDGGGGLDTQYF,TGTGCCACCAGCAGAGACCGTCGGGACGGCGGGGGGGGCTTGGATACGCAGTATTTT
TRBV19,TRBJ1-2,-,few,CASSIDLGTGRGYTF,TGTGCCAGTAGTATAGATCTGGGGACGGGAAGAGGCTACACCTTC
TRBV28,TRBJ2-1,TRBD2,-,CASSFGPSGEDYEQFF,TGTGCCAGCAGTTTTGGTCCTAGCGGGGAGGACTATGAGCAGTTCTTC
TRBV27,TRBJ1-1,-,-,CASSLYLRQMNTEAFF,TGTGCCAGCAGTTTATATTTGAGACAGATGAACACTGAAGCTTTCTTT
TRBV7-9,TRBJ2-6,TRBD1,many,CASSFRQGSGANVLTF,TGTGCCAGCAGCTTTCGACAGGGCTCTGGGGCCAACGTCCTGACTTTC
TRBV27,TRBJ2-7,-,few,CASRAGTPSEQYF,TGTGCCAGCAGAGCCGGGACGCCCTCCGAGCAGTACTTC
TRBV19,TRBJ2-6,-,-,CASVGANVLTF,TGTGCCAGTGTTGGGGCCAACGTCCTGACTTTC
TRBV19,TRBJ1-1,-,-,CASSMSKGHSSEAFF,TGTGCCAGTAGTATGTCAAAGGGGCATAGCTCTGAAGCTTTCTTT
TRBV4-1,TRBJ1-5,-,few,CASSSGTHQPQHF,TGCGCCAGCAGCTCCGGGACACATCAGCCCCAGCATTTT
TRBV12-3/TRBV12-4,TRBJ2-1,TRBD2,-,CASSLGGGFIYNEQFF,TGTGCCAGCAGTTTGGGGGGGGGTTTTATATACAATGAGCAGTTCTTC
TRBV7-6,TRBJ2-6,TRBD2,-,CASSGGLLLLGANVLTF,TGTGCCAGCAGCGGGGGACTACTATTGCTCGGGGCCAACGTCCTGACTTTC
TRBV25-1,TRBJ2-1,-,few,CASSSATHEQFF,TGTGCCAGCAGCTCGGCGACACATGAGCAGTTCTTC
TRBV6-1,TRBJ1-3,-,few,CASSASSSQLWEGNTIYF,TGTGCCAGCAGTGCCTCATCATCTCAACTATGGGAGGGAAACACCATATATTTT
TRBV9,TRBJ1-2,-,-,CASSVVGSEF,TGTGCCAGCAGCGTAGTCGGGTCGGAATTC
TRBV4-3,TRBJ1-1,TRBD1,-,CASREGASPLNTEAFF,TGCGCCAGCCGGGAGGGGGCTTCTCCTCTGAACACTGAAGCTTTCTTT
TRBV10-3,TRBJ2-1,-,-,CAINRLGARQGNEQFF,TGTGCCATCAATCGACTAGGGGCAAGGCAAGGCAATGAGCAGTTCTTC
TRBV6-6,TRBJ2-2,-,-,CASRPPRGTGELFF,TGTGCCAGCCGTCCCCCTCGGGGCACCGGGGAGCTGTTTTTT
TRBV10-2,TRBJ1-5,-,-,CASSGALSNQPQHF,TGCGCCAGCAGTGGGGCTCTTAGCAATCAGCCCCAGCATTTT